This T cell receptor (beta chain) was sequenced for a study of post-analysis software for immune sequencing data. About the study: Courses of disease covered relapsing-remitting, secondary progressive and progressive-relapsing multiple sclerosis.

The authors incorporated unique molecular identifiers into the TCR beta cDNA libraries. TCRdb ran MiXCR on the PCR reads and lists one entry per CDR3 protein. The table includes about 540,000 distinct CDR3 sequences, around 34% detected once. As for this clonotype: Its antigen remains unidentified.

General study points: Significantly lower normalized Chao1 diversity was found in patients with multiple sclerosis relative to controls. Comparison of patients with controls showed about 5 TRBV segments more frequent in patients, TRBV5-6, TRBV5-1 and TRBV20-1 among them.

The length of the CDR3 is 16 residues. V shed 4 bases and J shed 2 bases, with 16 bases lying between them. Germline V gene data show CDR1 as SGHDT and CDR2 as YYEEEE. Sequenced input: blood. The rearrangement uses TRBV5-6 and TRBJ2-1; TRBD2 might be the D (6 bases). This receptor was obtained from a girl aged 2-17 years with multiple sclerosis. The CDR3 DNA follows: TGTGCCAGCAGCCCCGGCAGGGCGGGGCCCTACAATGAGCAGTTCTTC. Translating gives CASSPGRAGPYNEQFF.